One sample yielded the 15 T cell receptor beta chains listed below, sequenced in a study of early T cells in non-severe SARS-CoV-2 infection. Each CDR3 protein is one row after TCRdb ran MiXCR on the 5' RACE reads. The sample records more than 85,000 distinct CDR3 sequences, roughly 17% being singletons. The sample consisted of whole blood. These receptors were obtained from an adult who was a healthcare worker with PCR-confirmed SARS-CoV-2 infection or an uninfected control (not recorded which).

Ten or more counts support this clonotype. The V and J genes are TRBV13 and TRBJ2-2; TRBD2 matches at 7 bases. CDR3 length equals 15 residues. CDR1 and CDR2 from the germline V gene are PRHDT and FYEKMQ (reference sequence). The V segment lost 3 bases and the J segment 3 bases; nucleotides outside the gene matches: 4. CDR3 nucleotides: TGTGCCAGCAGCTTCAGAGCGGGACACACCGGGGAGCTGTTTTTT. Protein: CASSFRAGHTGELFF.

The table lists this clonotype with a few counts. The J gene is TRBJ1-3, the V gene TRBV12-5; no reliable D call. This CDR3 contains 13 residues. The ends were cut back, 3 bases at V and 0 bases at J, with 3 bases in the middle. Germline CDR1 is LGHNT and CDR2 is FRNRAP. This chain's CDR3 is CASGFTSGNTIYF. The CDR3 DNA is TGTGCTAGTGGTTTTACCTCTGGAAACACCATATATTTT. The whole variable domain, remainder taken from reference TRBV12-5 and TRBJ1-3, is DARVTQTPRHKVTEMGQEVTMRCQPILGHNTVFWYRQTMMQGLELLAYFRNRAPLDDSGMPKDRFSAEMPDATLATLKIQPSEPRDSAVYFCASGFTSGNTIYFGEGSWLTVV.

The CDR3 spells CSARDTGPTYEQYF. The CDR3 DNA sequence: TGCAGTGCTAGAGATACGGGGCCTACCTACGAGCAGTACTTC. The chain joins TRBV20-1 to TRBJ2-7, with D perhaps being TRBD1 or TRBD2 (5 bases each). The CDR3 is made up of 14 amino acids. V was shortened by 0 bases and J by 2 bases, with 11 bases between the two germline ends. Germline V lookup: CDR1 DFQATT, CDR2 SNEGSKA (reference sequence).

CDR3 in DNA: TGTGCCAGCACTCAGACTAGCGGGGAACAAGAGACCCAGTACTTC. It translates to CASTQTSGEQETQYF. V usage is TRBV28 and J usage is TRBJ2-5; TRBD2 agrees at 11 bases. V shed 7 bases, J shed 2 bases, and the junction held 6 bases outside the gene matches. The CDR3 runs to 15 residues. The V gene's germline CDR1 is MDHEN and CDR2 SYDVKM.

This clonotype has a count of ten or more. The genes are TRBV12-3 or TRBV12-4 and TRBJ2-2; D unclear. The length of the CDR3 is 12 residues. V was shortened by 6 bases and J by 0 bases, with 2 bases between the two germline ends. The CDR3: CASSPNTGELFF. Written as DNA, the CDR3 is TGTGCCAGCAGCCCGAACACCGGGGAGCTGTTTTTT.

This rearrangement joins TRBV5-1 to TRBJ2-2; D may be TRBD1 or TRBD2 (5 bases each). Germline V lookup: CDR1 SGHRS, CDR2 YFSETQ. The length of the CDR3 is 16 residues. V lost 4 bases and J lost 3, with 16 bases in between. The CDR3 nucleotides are TGCGCCAGCAGCCTGGGGGTGAACTCCTACACCGGGGAGCTGTTTTTT. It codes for CASSLGVNSYTGELFF.

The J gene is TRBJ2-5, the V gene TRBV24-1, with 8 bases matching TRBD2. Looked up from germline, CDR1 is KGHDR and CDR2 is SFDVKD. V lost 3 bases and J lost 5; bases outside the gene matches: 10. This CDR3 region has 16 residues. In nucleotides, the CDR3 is TGTGCCACCAGTGATCACTATAGCGGGGCCGGGGAGACCCAGTACTTC. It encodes CATSDHYSGAGETQYF.

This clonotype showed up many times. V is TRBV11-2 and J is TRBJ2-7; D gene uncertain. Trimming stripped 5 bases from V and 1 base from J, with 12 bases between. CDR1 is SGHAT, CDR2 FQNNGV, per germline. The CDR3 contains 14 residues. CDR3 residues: CASSHPDTSYEQYF. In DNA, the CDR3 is TGTGCCAGCAGCCACCCCGACACGTCCTACGAGCAGTACTTC.

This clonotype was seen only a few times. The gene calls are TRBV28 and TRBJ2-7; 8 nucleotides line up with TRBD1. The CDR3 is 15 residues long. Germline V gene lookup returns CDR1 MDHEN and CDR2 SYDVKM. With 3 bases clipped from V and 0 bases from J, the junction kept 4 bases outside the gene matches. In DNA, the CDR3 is TGTGCCAGCAGTTTCGCTGACAGGGGCTCCTACGAGCAGTACTTC. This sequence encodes CASSFADRGSYEQYF.

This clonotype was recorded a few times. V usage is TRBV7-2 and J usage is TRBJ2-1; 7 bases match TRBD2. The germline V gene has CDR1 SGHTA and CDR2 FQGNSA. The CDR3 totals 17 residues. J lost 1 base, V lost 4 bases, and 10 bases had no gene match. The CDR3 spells CASSWRSGVTSYNEQFF. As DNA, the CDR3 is TGTGCCAGCAGCTGGCGGAGCGGGGTTACTTCCTACAATGAGCAGTTCTTC.

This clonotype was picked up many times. The DNA of the CDR3 is TGTGCCAGCAGTGAAAGGGACACTGAAGCTTTCTTT. It encodes CASSERDTEAFF. V and J are TRBV2 and TRBJ1-1; D is unresolved. Deletions cut 2 bases from V and 3 bases from J, with 4 bases between. The CDR3 is 12 amino acids. Per germline, CDR1 SNHLY and CDR2 FYNNEI.

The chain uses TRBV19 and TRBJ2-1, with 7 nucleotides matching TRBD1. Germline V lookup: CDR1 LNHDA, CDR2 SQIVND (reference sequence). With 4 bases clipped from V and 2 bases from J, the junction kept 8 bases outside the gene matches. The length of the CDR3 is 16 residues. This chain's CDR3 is CASSTTHRGAYNEQFF. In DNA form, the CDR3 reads TGTGCCAGTAGTACCACACACAGGGGAGCCTACAATGAGCAGTTCTTC.

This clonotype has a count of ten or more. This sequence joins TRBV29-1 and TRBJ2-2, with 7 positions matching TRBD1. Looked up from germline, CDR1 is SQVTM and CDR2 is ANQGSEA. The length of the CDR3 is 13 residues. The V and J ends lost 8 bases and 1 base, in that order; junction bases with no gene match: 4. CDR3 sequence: CSHRDRNTGELFF. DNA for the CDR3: TGCAGCCACCGGGACAGGAACACCGGGGAGCTGTTTTTT.

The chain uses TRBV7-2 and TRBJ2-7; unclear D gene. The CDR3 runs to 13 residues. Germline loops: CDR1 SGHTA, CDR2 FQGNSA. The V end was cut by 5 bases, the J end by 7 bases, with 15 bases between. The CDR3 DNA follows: TGTGCCAGCAGCGCGGACCGATCCTGGGAGCAGTACTTC. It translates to CASSADRSWEQYF. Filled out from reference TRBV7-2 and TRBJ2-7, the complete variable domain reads GAGVSQSPSNKVTEKGKDVELRCDPISGHTALYWYRQSLGQGLEFLIYFQGNSAPDKSGLPSDRFSAERTGGSVSTLTIQRTQQEDSAVYLCASSADRSWEQYFGPGTRLTVT.

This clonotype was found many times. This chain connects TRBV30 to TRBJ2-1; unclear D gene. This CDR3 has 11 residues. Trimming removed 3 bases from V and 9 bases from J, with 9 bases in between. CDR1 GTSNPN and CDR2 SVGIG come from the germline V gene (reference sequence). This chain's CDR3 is CAWSPRAEQFF. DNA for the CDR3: TGTGCCTGGAGCCCTCGGGCTGAGCAGTTCTTC.